Sequencing of this TCR beta chain was carried out in a study of blood T cell repertoires in COVID-19 (dated by TCRdb to about 2020). Broadly, across the study: Samples covering the acute and convalescent phases of COVID-19 were provided by collaborators in the United States, Italy and Spain. The prospective study material was composed of cDNA or gDNA derived from T cells, B-cell-depleted T cells, or PBMCs. Subjects who had been exposed to COVID-19, were actively infected with it, or had recovered from it provided the deeply sampled blood TCRbeta repertoires that made up the dataset. A freely available public database, intended as a resource for researchers studying the immune response to SARS-CoV-2, is where the repertoires were released. Samples came from the ongoing ImmuneRACE study (first 160 participants) plus 1,254 subjects from 6 global collaborators. Nearly every sample came with metadata listing a de-identified subject ID, COVID-19 status, age in years and sex. HLA class I and class II types, where available, came from metadata supplied by the sample provider rather than from assay-based typing. What the authors observed across the whole study: The quantity of clinical and demographic metadata differed by source and by participant and was supplied without curation.

The immunoSEQ Assay, a bias-controlled multiplex PCR, was used to amplify TCRbeta CDR3 regions from genomic DNA. The source study handled its data this way. Nucleated cell counts per sample were estimated from amplification of reference gene primers within the assay. To quantify the absolute abundance of each unique TCRbeta CDR3 rearrangement, sequence reads were collapsed and filtered. For each sample, productive Simpson clonality was calculated by taking the square root of Simpson's diversity index across productive rearrangements. TCRdb stores this immuneACCESS table with in-frame sequences only. Part of the clones is absent; in the studies checked, under half of the shortfall reflects unresolved V genes, and no reason is known for the rest. That table gives V, J and clone size, and the DNA gave D and trimming. The sample includes 200,000 to 250,000 clones, with about 89% observed a single time. Around 1.7% of the sample is held by the ten biggest clonotypes.

The junction carries 16 bases between V and J, which are trimmed by 7 bases and 0 bases respectively. The CDR3 contains 15 residues, cysteine and phenylalanine counted. Of the read, only the CDR3 DNA is kept; its 45 bases are in frame from base 1. In the germline V gene, CDR1 corresponds to SGHTA and CDR2 to FQGNSA. About this clone: What antigen it recognizes has not been identified. Base qualities were left out, and no much larger clone turns up one base away.

Another Seattle source contributed samples from volunteer blood donors who had recovered from COVID-19. Each collaborating institution followed its own protocols to collect whole blood in K2EDTA tubes. For TCRbeta analysis, collaborators shipped samples as frozen whole blood, isolated PBMCs, or DNA extracted from either of those sample types. The receptor was isolated from a woman aged 60-75 years who had recovered from COVID-19. The specimen was peripheral blood. The sequence is built from TRBV7-2 and TRBJ2-7, with TRBD2 tentatively as D gene (5 bases match). The DNA sequence is given as TGTGCCAGCACTTTAAGGACGGGGAGCTCCTACGAGCAGTACTTC. It specifies CASTLRTGSSYEQYF. This CDR3, with the reference TRBV7-2 and TRBJ2-7 proteins standing in past its ends, gives the full variable domain GAGVSQSPSNKVTEKGKDVELRCDPISGHTALYWYRQSLGQGLEFLIYFQGNSAPDKSGLPSDRFSAERTGGSVSTLTIQRTQQEDSAVYLCASTLRTGSSYEQYFGPGTRLTVT.